A single sample is the source of the 30 T cell receptor beta chains below, sequenced in a study of T cell clonality in common variable immunodeficiency. Generated by immunoSEQ multiplex PCR, the TCRdb table keeps only in-frame clones and is missing some. The sample yields under 50,000 clones, without any singletons. Sequenced: peripheral blood mononuclear cells. These TCRs come from a person aged 18-70 years in good health.

This clone appeared many times. The observed sequence ends 3 residues before the CDR3 terminus, with the missing tail filled in from the germline J gene. The chain carries TRBV7-6 and TRBJ1-2, with TRBD1 identical over 10 bases. Germline CDR1 reads SGHVS; CDR2 reads FNYEAQ. This CDR3 contains 18 residues. The junction had 12 bases not matched to a gene; V was cut back by 5 bases and J by 0 bases. The CDR3 loop reads CASSPIRDRGLPNYGYTF. The DNA read from the CDR3 is TGTGCCAGCAGCCCAATCCGGGACAGGGGACTTCCTAACTATGGC. The entire variable domain, with the rest obtained from reference TRBV7-6 and TRBJ1-2, is as follows: GAGVSQSPRYKVTKRGQDVALRCDPISGHVSLYWYRQALGQGPEFLTYFNYEAQQDKSGLPNDRFSAERPEGSISTLTIQRTEQRDSAMYRCASSPIRDRGLPNYGYTFGSGTRLTVV.

The sample holds many counts of this clone. The read is 3 residues too short to cover the CDR3 end, so that end is filled in from the germline J gene. The chain is built from TRBV5-1 and TRBJ2-5, with 14 bases lining up with TRBD2. Germline V gene lookup returns CDR1 SGHRS and CDR2 YFSETQ. V gave up 3 bases and J gave up 5 bases; unmatched junction bases: 6. CDR3 length: 16 amino acids. This CDR3 reads CASSWRLAGGPETQYF. The sequenced CDR3 bases are TGCGCCAGCAGCTGGAGACTAGCGGGAGGGCCGGAGACC.

This clone was detected ten times or more. The DNA ends 3 residues before the CDR3 does, and the rest of the CDR3 is filled in from the germline J gene. V and J are TRBV6-2 or TRBV6-3 and TRBJ1-1; D might be TRBD1 (6 bases). This CDR3 spans 14 amino acids. Germline loops: CDR1 MNHEY, CDR2 SVGEGT. The V and J ends lost 0 bases and 3 bases respectively, with 8 bases between them. The sequenced CDR3 bases are TGTGCCAGCAGTTACTCGGACAGCCACACTGAA. This encodes CASSYSDSHTE. The full-length CDR3 reads as CASSYSDSHTEAFF.

At least ten counts were recorded for this clone. The CDR3 region is CASSLLGVDTGELFF. CDR3 DNA (partial): TGTGCCAGCAGTTTGCTAGGAGTTGACACCGGGGAG. The chain uses TRBV28 and TRBJ2-2; no clear D gene. The read ends 3 residues shy of where the CDR3 ends; the end is completed using the germline J gene. V was pared by 3 bases and J by 3 bases, with 11 bases between. Per the germline V gene, CDR1 is MDHEN and CDR2 is SYDVKM. The CDR3 has 15 residues.

This clone was recorded at least ten times. The read stops 3 residues short of the end of the CDR3; the missing end is completed from the germline J gene. The chain couples TRBV15 to TRBJ1-2; D is unclear. This CDR3 is 15 amino acids long. Germline V gives CDR1 LNHNV, CDR2 YYDKDF (reference sequence). Trimming removed 0 bases at V and 4 bases at J, with 12 bases between. CDR3 residues: CATSRDAGQFYGYTF. The sequenced CDR3 bases are TGTGCCACCAGCAGAGATGCGGGCCAATTCTATGGC.

Many counts were recorded for this clone. The CDR3 end falls 3 residues outside the read, so it is completed with the germline J gene. The V gene is TRBV19, the J gene TRBJ1-3, with 7 positions matching TRBD1. This CDR3 contains 14 residues. The junction had 7 bases not matched to a gene; V was cut back by 6 bases and J by 5 bases. From germline, CDR1 is LNHDA and CDR2 SQIVND (reference sequence). CDR3 sequence reads: CASRPGQTRNTIYF. The DNA read from the CDR3 is TGTGCCAGTAGACCGGGACAGACAAGAAACACC.

This clone was counted many times. The read ends 3 residues shy of where the CDR3 ends; the end is completed using the germline J gene. V is TRBV7-9 and J is TRBJ2-7; 9 positions agree with TRBD1. With V trimmed by 5 bases and J by 5 bases, 10 bases remained unmatched. Germline CDR1 SEHNR, CDR2 FQNEAQ (reference sequence). This CDR3 region has 15 residues. Incomplete CDR3 DNA: TGTGCCAGCAGCCCACCCGGGACAGGGTTCCACGAG. It translates to CASSPPGTGFHE. The whole CDR3 region reads CASSPPGTGFHEQYF.

The sample holds many counts of this clone. Read coverage stops 3 residues before the CDR3 terminus; the germline J gene supplies the remainder. The chain combines TRBV5-1 with TRBJ1-2, with TRBD1 matching over 9 bases. Germline V lookup: CDR1 SGHRS, CDR2 YFSETQ. Trimming removed 1 base from V and 2 bases from J; junction bases left unmatched: 12. CDR3 length equals 18 residues. CDR3 amino acids: CASSLPHRAGTGNYGYTF. Partial CDR3 DNA: TGCGCCAGCAGCTTGCCCCATAGAGCCGGGACAGGGAACTATGGC.

In its sample, this clone was seen many times. Read sequence stops 3 residues before the CDR3 end, and the germline J gene provides the missing end. The chain combines TRBV7-8 with TRBJ2-5; TRBD1 matches at 9 bases. The CDR3 has 16 residues. The trim removed 5 bases at V and 5 bases at J, leaving 12 bases unmatched. CDR1 and CDR2 (germline): SGHVS, FQNEAQ. The covered CDR3 bases are TGTGCCAGCAGCCCCGGGACAGGGCAAGGTGGGGAGACC. This encodes CASSPGTGQGGET. The entire CDR3 sequence reads CASSPGTGQGGETQYF.

This clone occurred many times. The CDR3 extends 3 residues past the end of the read, so its final part is completed from the germline J gene. V gene TRBV7-9 combines with J gene TRBJ2-3; maybe TRBD1 (6 bases). The CDR3 sequence is 15 residues long. Deletions cut 0 bases from V and 4 bases from J, with 11 bases between. Per the germline V gene, CDR1 is SEHNR and CDR2 is FQNEAQ (reference sequence). The covered CDR3 bases are TGTGCCAGCAGCTTAGCGGGGGCGCAGGCAGATACG. It is translated as CASSLAGAQADT. The entire CDR3 sequence reads CASSLAGAQADTQYF.

This clone was counted ten times or more. The CDR3 end is not reached by the read, which stops 3 residues before it; the germline J gene fills it in. The rearrangement joins TRBV6-4 to TRBJ2-1; 8 bases match TRBD2. V gave up 3 bases and J gave up 9 bases; unmatched junction bases: 10. CDR3 length equals 15 residues. The germline gives CDR1 MRHNA, CDR2 SNTAGT. This CDR3 is CASSESSGRGTEQFF. The part of the CDR3 DNA that was read is TGTGCCAGCAGTGAATCCTCCGGGAGGGGGACTGAG.

This clone was seen many times. The CDR3 extends 3 residues past the end of the read, so its final part is completed from the germline J gene. V and J are TRBV19 and TRBJ2-1, with TRBD2 as a possible D gene (6 bases). Trimming removed 6 bases from V and 7 bases from J, with 10 bases in between. The CDR3 is 12 residues long. Germline V lookup: CDR1 LNHDA, CDR2 SQIVND (reference sequence). CDR3 protein: CASRGGGNEQFF. Partial CDR3 DNA: TGTGCCAGTAGGGGGGGTGGTAATGAG. The full variable domain, with the rest looked up from reference TRBV19 and TRBJ2-1, is DGGITQSPKYLFRKEGQNVTLSCEQNLNHDAMYWYRQDPGQGLRLIYYSQIVNDFQKGDIAEGYSVSREKKESFPLTVTSAQKNPTAFYLCASRGGGNEQFFGPGTRLTVL.

The sample holds many counts of this clone. The CDR3 is cut off 3 residues early in the read; its end comes from the germline J gene. The chain carries TRBV10-3 and TRBJ2-1, with D possibly TRBD2 on 5 matching bases. Germline loops: CDR1 ENHRY, CDR2 SYGVKD. Trimming shortened V by 6 bases and J by 9 bases, and 15 bases separated the two germline ends. The CDR3 runs to 13 residues. This chain's CDR3 is CAISLTSPGEQFF. Partial CDR3 DNA: TGTGCCATCAGCCTCACTAGTCCGGGTGAG.

This clone was picked up many times. The read comes to an end 3 residues before the CDR3 does, leaving the germline J gene to fill in the end. This specimen includes other DNA sequences encoding the same CDR3. The genes are TRBV11-1 and TRBJ2-7, with 8 bases that match TRBD2. From germline, CDR1 is SGHAT and CDR2 FQDESV (reference sequence). Trimming removed 2 bases from V and 4 bases from J; junction bases left unmatched: 1. The CDR3 runs to 13 residues. The sequenced CDR3 bases are TGTGCCAGCAGCTTACTAGCGGGTTACGAG. It is translated as CASSLLAGYE. The full CDR3 sequence reads CASSLLAGYEQYF.

Many counts were recorded for this clone. The read gets to within 3 residues of the CDR3 end, and the germline J gene fills in the rest. The V and J genes are TRBV6-7 and TRBJ1-2; no definite D call. TRBV6-7 is an ORF, and what it does is uncertain. The CDR3 totals 9 residues. The CDR3: CASFGGYTF. Partial CDR3 DNA: TGTGCCAGCTTCGGGGGC.

At least ten counts were recorded for this clone. Sequencing ends 3 residues short of the CDR3 end; the germline J gene provides the rest. The chain joins TRBV5-4 to TRBJ2-3, with D maybe TRBD1 (7 bases). This CDR3 region has 15 residues. Trimming removed 5 bases at V and 3 bases at J, with 16 bases between. Germline V lookup: CDR1 SGHNT, CDR2 YYREEE (reference sequence). CDR3 sequence: CASSTRGVVTDTQYF. Partial CDR3 DNA: TGTGCCAGCAGTACCAGGGGGGTTGTTACAGATACG.

This clone was counted ten times or more. With the read ending 3 residues before the CDR3 end, the germline J gene is used to fill in that end. V and J are TRBV20-1 and TRBJ1-5, with 7 bases that match TRBD1. V gave up 4 bases and J gave up 3 bases; unmatched junction bases: 3. Germline V gene sequence: CDR1 DFQATT, CDR2 SNEGSKA (reference sequence). The CDR3 is 13 amino acids. The CDR3 bases that were read are TGCAGTGCTATGGGACAGCCCAATCAGCCC. Its translation: CSAMGQPNQP. The full CDR3 protein reads CSAMGQPNQPQHF.

This clone was detected ten times or more. Read data end 3 residues before the CDR3 end; the end is taken from the germline J gene. The chain carries TRBV7-9 and TRBJ2-5, with 7 bases identical to TRBD1. Trimming removed 1 base from V and 5 bases from J; junction bases left unmatched: 7. CDR3 length: 15 amino acids. CDR1 is SEHNR and CDR2 is FQNEAQ in the germline V gene (reference sequence). CDR3 sequence: CASSLGDREGETQYF. Incomplete CDR3 DNA: TGTGCCAGCAGCTTAGGGGACAGAGAAGGGGAGACC. The variable domain in full, with the rest retrieved from reference TRBV7-9 and TRBJ2-5, is DTGVSQNPRHKITKRGQNVTFRCDPISEHNRLYWYRQTLGQGPEFLTYFQNEAQLEKSRLLSDRFSAERPKGSFSTLEIQRTEQGDSAMYLCASSLGDREGETQYFGPGTRLLVL.

This clone appeared many times. The read ends 3 residues before the CDR3 terminus; that terminus is restored from the germline J gene. The chain has TRBV20-1 and TRBJ2-2; D is uncertain. Germline V gene data show CDR1 as DFQATT and CDR2 as SNEGSKA (reference sequence). CDR3 size: 12 residues. V shed 5 bases and J shed 6 bases, with 10 bases lying between them. The chain's CDR3 is CSAHMSPGELFF. The covered CDR3 bases are TGCAGTGCTCACATGTCCCCCGGGGAG.

In this sample, this clone turned up many times. The read gets to within 3 residues of the CDR3 end, and the germline J gene fills in the rest. The V gene is TRBV19, the J gene TRBJ1-5, with D unresolved. The CDR3 loop spans 13 amino acids. Germline V gene data show CDR1 as LNHDA and CDR2 as SQIVND (reference sequence). V gave up 7 bases and J gave up 1 base, with 8 bases separating them. CDR3 loop: CASMGGSNQPQHF. CDR3 bases read: TGTGCCAGTATGGGCGGGAGCAATCAGCCC.

This clone came up many times. The read terminates 3 residues before the CDR3 end, so the remaining end is supplied by the germline J gene. This sequence joins TRBV5-1 and TRBJ2-4; TRBD1 might be the D (6 bases). This CDR3 has 17 residues. V was pared by 0 bases and J by 8 bases, with 21 bases between. Per the germline V gene, CDR1 is SGHRS and CDR2 is YFSETQ. CDR3 in amino acids: CASSLDGLRDMGDIQYF. The sequenced part of the CDR3 DNA is TGCGCCAGCAGCTTGGATGGCTTGAGGGACATGGGGGACATT. The whole variable domain, filled in from reference TRBV5-1 and TRBJ2-4, reads KAGVTQTPRYLIKTRGQQVTLSCSPISGHRSVSWYQQTPGQGLQFLFEYFSETQRNKGNFPGRFSGRQFSNSRSEMNVSTLELGDSALYLCASSLDGLRDMGDIQYFGAGTRLSVL.

This clone was counted many times. The CDR3 end falls 3 residues outside the read, so it is completed with the germline J gene. This chain connects TRBV3-1 (or the pseudogene TRBV3-2) to TRBJ1-2; 7 bases match TRBD1. CDR1 is LGHDT, CDR2 YNNKEL, per germline (reference sequence). The CDR3 has 12 residues. Trimming removed 4 bases from V and 7 bases from J; junction bases left unmatched: 3. Incomplete CDR3 DNA: TGTGCCAGCAGCCTCAGGACAGGTGGC. It specifies CASSLRTGG. The entire CDR3 protein is CASSLRTGGYTF.

In its sample, this clone was seen many times. The read terminates 3 residues ahead of where the CDR3 ends, so the germline J gene completes it. The gene calls are TRBV7-9 and TRBJ2-5; D perhaps matches TRBD2 (6 bases). Trimming cost V 3 bases and J 2 bases, with 10 bases left between them. The CDR3 totals 14 residues. From germline, CDR1 is SEHNR and CDR2 FQNEAQ (reference sequence). CDR3 amino acids: CASSFGGIQETQYF. The sequenced part of the CDR3 DNA is TGTGCCAGCAGCTTTGGCGGGATACAAGAGACC.

In this sample, this clone turned up many times. CDR3 residues: CASSAPLGYEQYF. Partial CDR3 DNA: TGTGCCAGCAGTGCCCCTCTCGGGTACGAG. The chain recombines TRBV2 with TRBJ2-7; D not certain. The CDR3 extends 3 residues past the end of the read, so its final part is completed from the germline J gene. Trimming removed 4 bases from V and 4 bases from J, with 11 bases in between. There are 13 residues in the CDR3. Germline CDR1 reads SNHLY; CDR2 reads FYNNEI. The entire variable domain, with the rest obtained from reference TRBV2 and TRBJ2-7, is as follows: EPEVTQTPSHQVTQMGQEVILRCVPISNHLYFYWYRQILGQKVEFLVSFYNNEISEKSEIFDDQFSVERPDGSNFTLKIRSTKLEDSAMYFCASSAPLGYEQYFGPGTRLTVT.

This clone was recorded at least ten times. Here the CDR3 reads CASRASASGRISGSYEQYF. The covered CDR3 bases are TGCGCCAGCCGCGCATCGGCTAGCGGGAGAATTAGCGGATCCTACGAG. The V and J genes are TRBV10-2 and TRBJ2-7, with 10 nucleotides matching TRBD2. The read finishes 3 residues shy of the CDR3 end, and the germline J gene is used to complete it. V was pared by 8 bases and J by 1 base, with 20 bases of the junction left unmatched. Looked up from germline, CDR1 is WSHSY and CDR2 is SAAADI. The CDR3 covers 19 residues.

This clone was observed many times. The read is 3 residues too short to cover the CDR3 end, so that end is filled in from the germline J gene. The chain uses TRBV20-1 and TRBJ2-3; 7 bases are a match to TRBD1. Germline CDR1 reads DFQATT; CDR2 reads SNEGSKA (reference sequence). V lost 0 bases and J lost 5; bases outside the gene matches: 8. This CDR3 spans 15 amino acids. The CDR3 spells CSARDVRGRIDTQYF. The DNA read from the CDR3 is TGCAGTGCTAGAGATGTGAGGGGGCGCATAGATACG.

The sample holds many counts of this clone. The read ends 3 residues before the CDR3 terminus; that terminus is restored from the germline J gene. The chain couples TRBV5-1 to TRBJ2-3; D is perhaps TRBD1 (6 bases). This CDR3 region has 14 residues. The V gene lost 3 bases and the J gene lost 1 base, with 9 bases spanning the gap. Germline V gene data show CDR1 as SGHRS and CDR2 as YFSETQ. The CDR3: CASSSTGGTDTQYF. The DNA read from the CDR3 is TGCGCCAGCAGCTCGACAGGAGGCACAGATACG.

This clone was seen repeatedly, ten times or more. With the read ending 3 residues before the CDR3 end, the germline J gene is used to fill in that end. This chain uses TRBV10-3 with TRBJ2-3, with a tentative D call TRBD2 (6 bases). V lost 6 bases and J lost 2, with 15 bases in between. This CDR3 contains 15 residues. Per the germline V gene, CDR1 is ENHRY and CDR2 is SYGVKD. The CDR3 protein is CAIRPGLLYTDTQYF. The sequenced part of the CDR3 DNA is TGTGCCATCAGACCGGGACTTTTATACACAGATACG.

At least ten counts were recorded for this clone. The CDR3 goes on 3 residues after the read ends, and that part is filled in from the germline J gene. This sequence joins TRBV6-1 and TRBJ1-2, with a weak D call TRBD1 (6 bases). Per the germline V gene, CDR1 is MNHNS and CDR2 is SASEGT. This CDR3 comprises 16 residues. The V end was cut by 2 bases, the J end by 5 bases, with 18 bases between. CDR3 bases read: TGTGCCAGCAGTGAACATCGGGCCCAGGGGACATATGGC. It is translated as CASSEHRAQGTYG. The complete CDR3 reads CASSEHRAQGTYGYTF.

The table lists this clone with many counts. The sequenced CDR3 bases are TGCGCCAGCAGCCGCGGACAGGGCCCGAACACTGAA. Protein sequence: CASSRGQGPNTE. The CDR3 in full is CASSRGQGPNTEAFF. The V call is TRBV4-1, the J call TRBJ1-1; TRBD1 matches 8 bases. Read coverage stops 3 residues before the CDR3 terminus; the germline J gene supplies the remainder. V lost 4 bases to trimming and J lost 1 base; unmatched junction nucleotides: 5. The CDR3 covers 15 residues. Per the germline V gene, CDR1 is MGHRA and CDR2 is YSYEKL.